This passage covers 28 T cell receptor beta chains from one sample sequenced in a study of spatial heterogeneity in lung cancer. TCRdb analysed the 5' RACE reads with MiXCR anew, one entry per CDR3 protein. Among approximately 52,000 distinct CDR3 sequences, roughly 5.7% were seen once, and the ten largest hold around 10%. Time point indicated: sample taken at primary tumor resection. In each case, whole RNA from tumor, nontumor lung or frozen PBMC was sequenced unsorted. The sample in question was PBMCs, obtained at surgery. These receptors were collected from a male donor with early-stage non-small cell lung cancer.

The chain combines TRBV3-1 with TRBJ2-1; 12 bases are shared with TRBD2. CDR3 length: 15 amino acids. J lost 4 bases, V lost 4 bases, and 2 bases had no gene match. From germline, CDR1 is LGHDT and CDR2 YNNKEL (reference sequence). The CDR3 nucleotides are TGTGCCAGCAGCCTCCTAGCGGGAGGGTACAATGAGCAGTTCTTC. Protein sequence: CASSLLAGGYNEQFF.

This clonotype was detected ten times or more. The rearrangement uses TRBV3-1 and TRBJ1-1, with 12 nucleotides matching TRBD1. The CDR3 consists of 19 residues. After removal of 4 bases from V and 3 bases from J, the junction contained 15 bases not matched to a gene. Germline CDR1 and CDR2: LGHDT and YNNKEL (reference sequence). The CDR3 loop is CASSRGQGADFSQDTEAFF. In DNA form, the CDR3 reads TGTGCCAGCAGCCGGGGACAGGGGGCGGACTTTTCTCAGGACACTGAAGCTTTCTTT.

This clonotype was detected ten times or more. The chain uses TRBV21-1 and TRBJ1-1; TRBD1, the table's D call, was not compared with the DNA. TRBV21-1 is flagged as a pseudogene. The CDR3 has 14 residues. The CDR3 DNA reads TGTGCCAGCAGCCCGGACAGGGACGGATCTGAAGCTTTCTTT. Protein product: CASSPDRDGSEAFF.

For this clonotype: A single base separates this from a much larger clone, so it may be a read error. This chain's CDR3 is CAGSQIVKREGPWTGELFF. The CDR3, as DNA: TGTGCCGGCAGCCAGATAGTAAAGCGGGAGGGCCCTTGGACCGGGGAGCTGTTTTTT. The gene calls are TRBV14 and TRBJ2-2; 10 nucleotides align to TRBD2. The CDR3 extends over 19 amino acids. CDR1 and CDR2 (germline): SGHDN, FVKESK.

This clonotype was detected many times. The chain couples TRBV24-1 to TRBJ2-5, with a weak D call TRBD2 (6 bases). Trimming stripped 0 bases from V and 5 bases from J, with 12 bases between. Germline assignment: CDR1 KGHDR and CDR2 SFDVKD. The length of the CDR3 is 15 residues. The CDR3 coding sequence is TGTGCCACCAGTGATTTGATGGGGGAGGTGGAGACCCAGTACTTC. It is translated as CATSDLMGEVETQYF.

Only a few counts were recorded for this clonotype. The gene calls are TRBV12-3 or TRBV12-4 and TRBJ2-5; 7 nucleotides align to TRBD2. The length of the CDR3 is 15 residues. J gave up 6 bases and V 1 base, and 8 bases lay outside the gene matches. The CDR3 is CASSLGAGAVKTQYF. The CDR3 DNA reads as TGTGCCAGCAGTTTAGGCGCGGGAGCTGTAAAGACCCAGTACTTC.

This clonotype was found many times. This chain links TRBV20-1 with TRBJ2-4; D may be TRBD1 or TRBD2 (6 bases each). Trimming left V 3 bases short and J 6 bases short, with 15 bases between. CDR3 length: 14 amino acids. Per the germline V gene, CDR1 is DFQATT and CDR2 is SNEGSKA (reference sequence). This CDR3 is CSARSEGVVNIQYF. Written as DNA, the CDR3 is TGCAGTGCTAGGTCGGAGGGGGTGGTAAACATTCAGTACTTC.

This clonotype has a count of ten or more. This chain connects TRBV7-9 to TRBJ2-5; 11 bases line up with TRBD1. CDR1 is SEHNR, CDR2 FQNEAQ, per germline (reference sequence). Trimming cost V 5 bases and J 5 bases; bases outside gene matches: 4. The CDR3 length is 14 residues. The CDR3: CASSKGQGVETQYF. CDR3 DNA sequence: TGTGCCAGCAGCAAGGGACAGGGGGTTGAGACCCAGTACTTC.

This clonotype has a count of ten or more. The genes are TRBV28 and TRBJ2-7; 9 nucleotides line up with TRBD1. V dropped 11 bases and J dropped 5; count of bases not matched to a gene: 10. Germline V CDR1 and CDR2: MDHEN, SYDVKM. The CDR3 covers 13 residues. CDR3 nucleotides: TGTGCCGCCAGCCGGGACAGGGCCCACGAGCAGTACTTC. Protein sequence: CAASRDRAHEQYF.

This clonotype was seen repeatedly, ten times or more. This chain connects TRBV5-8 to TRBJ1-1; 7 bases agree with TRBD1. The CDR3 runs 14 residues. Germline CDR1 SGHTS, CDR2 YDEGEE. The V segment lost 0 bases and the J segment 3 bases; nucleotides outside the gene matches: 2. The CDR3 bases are TGTGCCAGCAGCTTGGATGACAGGGACACTGAAGCTTTCTTT. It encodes CASSLDDRDTEAFF.

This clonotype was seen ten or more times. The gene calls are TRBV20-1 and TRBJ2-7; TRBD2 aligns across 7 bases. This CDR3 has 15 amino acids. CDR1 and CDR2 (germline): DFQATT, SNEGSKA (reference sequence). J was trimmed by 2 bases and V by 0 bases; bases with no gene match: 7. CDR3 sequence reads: CSARDVSGTPYEQYF. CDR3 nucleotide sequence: TGCAGTGCTAGAGATGTCAGCGGGACCCCCTACGAGCAGTACTTC.

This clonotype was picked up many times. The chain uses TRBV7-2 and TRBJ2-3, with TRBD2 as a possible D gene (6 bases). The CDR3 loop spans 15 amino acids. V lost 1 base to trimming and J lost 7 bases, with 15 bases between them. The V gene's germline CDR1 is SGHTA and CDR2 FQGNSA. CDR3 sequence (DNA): TGTGCCAGCAGCTTAGGGGCGGGGCCGGGAAATACGCAGTATTTT. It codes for CASSLGAGPGNTQYF.

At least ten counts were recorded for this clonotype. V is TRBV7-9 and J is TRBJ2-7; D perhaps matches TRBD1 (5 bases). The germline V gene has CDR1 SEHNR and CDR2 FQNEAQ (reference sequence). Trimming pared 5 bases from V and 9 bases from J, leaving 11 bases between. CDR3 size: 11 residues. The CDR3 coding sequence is TGTGCCAGCAGCCAAGGGGTTGGGCAGTACTTC. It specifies CASSQGVGQYF.

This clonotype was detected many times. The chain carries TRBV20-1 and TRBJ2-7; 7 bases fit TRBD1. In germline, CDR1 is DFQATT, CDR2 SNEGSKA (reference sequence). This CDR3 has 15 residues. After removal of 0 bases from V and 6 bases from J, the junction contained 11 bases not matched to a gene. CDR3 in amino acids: CSARDPSQGPSEQYF. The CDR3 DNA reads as TGCAGTGCTAGAGATCCCTCACAGGGGCCCAGCGAGCAGTACTTC.

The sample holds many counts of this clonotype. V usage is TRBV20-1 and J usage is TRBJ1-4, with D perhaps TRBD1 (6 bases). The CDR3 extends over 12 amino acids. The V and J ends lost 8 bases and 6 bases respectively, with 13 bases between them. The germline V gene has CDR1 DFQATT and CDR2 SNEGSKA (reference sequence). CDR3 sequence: CSTFYRDEKLFF. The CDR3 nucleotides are TGCAGTACATTCTACAGGGATGAAAAACTGTTTTTT.

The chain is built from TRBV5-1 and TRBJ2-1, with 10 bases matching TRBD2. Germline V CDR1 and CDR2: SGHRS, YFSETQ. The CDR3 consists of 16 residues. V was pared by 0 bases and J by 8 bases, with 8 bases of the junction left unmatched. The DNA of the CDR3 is TGCGCCAGCAGCTTGGGTATTACTAGCGGGACGGATGAGCAGTTCTTC. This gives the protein CASSLGITSGTDEQFF.

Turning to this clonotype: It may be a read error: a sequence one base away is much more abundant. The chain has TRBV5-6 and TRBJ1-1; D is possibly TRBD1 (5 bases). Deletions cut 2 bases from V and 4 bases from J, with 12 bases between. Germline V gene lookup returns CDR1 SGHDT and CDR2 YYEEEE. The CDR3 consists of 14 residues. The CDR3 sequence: CASSFGIRGTEAFF. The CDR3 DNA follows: TGTGCCAGCAGCTTCGGGATTAGGGGCACTGAAGCTTTCTTT.

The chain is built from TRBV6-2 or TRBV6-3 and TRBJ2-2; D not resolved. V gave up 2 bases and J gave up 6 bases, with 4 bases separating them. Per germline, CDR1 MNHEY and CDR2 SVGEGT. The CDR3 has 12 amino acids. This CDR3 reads CASSYGSGELFF. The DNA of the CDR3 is TGTGCCAGCAGTTACGGCTCCGGGGAGCTGTTTTTT.

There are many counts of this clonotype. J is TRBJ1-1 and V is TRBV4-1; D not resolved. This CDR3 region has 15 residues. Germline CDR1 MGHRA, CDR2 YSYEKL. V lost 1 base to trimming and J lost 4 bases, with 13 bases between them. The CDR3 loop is CASSQGRPEVTEAFF. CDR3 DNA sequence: TGCGCCAGCAGCCAAGGACGTCCCGAGGTCACTGAAGCTTTCTTT.

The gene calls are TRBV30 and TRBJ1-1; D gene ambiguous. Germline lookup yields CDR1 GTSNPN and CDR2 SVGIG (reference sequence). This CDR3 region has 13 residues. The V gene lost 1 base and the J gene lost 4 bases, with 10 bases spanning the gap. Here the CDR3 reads CAWSGSATTEAFF. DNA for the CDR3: TGTGCCTGGAGTGGGTCGGCAACCACTGAAGCTTTCTTT.

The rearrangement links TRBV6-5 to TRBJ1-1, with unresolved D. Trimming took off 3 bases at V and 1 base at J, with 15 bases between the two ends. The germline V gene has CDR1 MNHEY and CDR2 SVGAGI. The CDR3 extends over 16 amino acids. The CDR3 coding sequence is TGTGCCAGCAGTTATAGCCGAACCGCCAGGAACACTGAAGCTTTCTTT. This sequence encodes CASSYSRTARNTEAFF.

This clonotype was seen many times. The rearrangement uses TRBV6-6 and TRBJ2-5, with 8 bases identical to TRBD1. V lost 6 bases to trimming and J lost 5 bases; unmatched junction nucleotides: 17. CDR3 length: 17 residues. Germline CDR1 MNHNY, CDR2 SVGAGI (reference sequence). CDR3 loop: CASRLLAGRGRGETQYF. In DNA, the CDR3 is TGTGCCAGCAGACTCCTCGCCGGCAGGGGGCGCGGGGAGACCCAGTACTTC.

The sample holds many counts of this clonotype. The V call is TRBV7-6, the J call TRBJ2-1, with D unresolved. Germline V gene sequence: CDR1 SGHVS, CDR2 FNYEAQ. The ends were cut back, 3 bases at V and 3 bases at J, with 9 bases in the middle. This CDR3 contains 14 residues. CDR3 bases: TGTGCCAGCAGCTTGACGGGCAGCTACAATGAGCAGTTCTTC. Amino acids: CASSLTGSYNEQFF.

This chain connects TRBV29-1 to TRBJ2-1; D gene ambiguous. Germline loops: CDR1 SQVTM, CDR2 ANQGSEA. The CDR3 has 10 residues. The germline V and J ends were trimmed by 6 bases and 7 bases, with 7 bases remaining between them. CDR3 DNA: TGCAGCGTAGACGAAAATGAGCAGTTCTTC. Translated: CSVDENEQFF.

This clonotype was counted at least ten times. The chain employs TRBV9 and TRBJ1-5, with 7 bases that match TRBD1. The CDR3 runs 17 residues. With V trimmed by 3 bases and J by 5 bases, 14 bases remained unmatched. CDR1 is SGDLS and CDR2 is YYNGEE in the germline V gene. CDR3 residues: CASSAAPGTANDQPQHF. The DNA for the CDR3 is TGTGCCAGCAGCGCGGCTCCCGGGACAGCTAACGATCAGCCCCAGCATTTT.

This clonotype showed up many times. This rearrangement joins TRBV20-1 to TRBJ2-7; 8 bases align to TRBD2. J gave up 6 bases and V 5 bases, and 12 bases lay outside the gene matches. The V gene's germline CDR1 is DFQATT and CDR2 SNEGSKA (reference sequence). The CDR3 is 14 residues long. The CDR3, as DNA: TGCAGTGCTTCCCCGGGACTAGTACTCGGCGAGCAGTACTTC. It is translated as CSASPGLVLGEQYF.

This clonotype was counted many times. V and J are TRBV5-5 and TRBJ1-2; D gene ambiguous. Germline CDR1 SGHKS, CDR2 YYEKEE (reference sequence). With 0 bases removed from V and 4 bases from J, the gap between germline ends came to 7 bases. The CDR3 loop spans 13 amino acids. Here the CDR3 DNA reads TGTGCCAGCAGCTTGGCACGGGGCTATGGCTACACCTTC. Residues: CASSLARGYGYTF.

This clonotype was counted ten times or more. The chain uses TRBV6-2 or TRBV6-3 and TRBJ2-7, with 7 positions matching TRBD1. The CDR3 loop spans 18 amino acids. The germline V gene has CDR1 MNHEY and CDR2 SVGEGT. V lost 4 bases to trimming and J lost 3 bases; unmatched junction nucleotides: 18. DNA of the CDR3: TGTGCCAGCAGTTCTCACAGGGGCGCCCTTCTAGGTCTCTACGAGCAGTACTTC. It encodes CASSSHRGALLGLYEQYF.